The 12 T cell receptor beta chains in this list originate from one sample, sequenced in a study of beta chain features in type 1 diabetes. General observations from the study: When Type 1 diabetes patients were examined, their TCRB CDR3s proved moderately but significantly shorter in all four CD4+ subsets.

What was sequenced were expressed TCRB transcripts, since all of the isolated RNA had been reverse transcribed. Data came from immunoSEQ multiplex PCR; TCRdb stores just in-frame clones and leaves some out. The data show more than 100,000 clones, approximately 10% seen once. These receptors' antigens are unknown. Source material: central memory CD4+ T cells from blood. Receptor source: a young man with type 1 diabetes.

This clone was seen more than once but under ten times. The V gene is TRBV5-1, the J gene TRBJ2-3; possibly TRBD2 for D (7 bases). Between the trimmed V and J ends, which lost 2 bases and 5 bases, there was a span of 12 bases. CDR3 size: 14 residues. The germline CDR1 and CDR2 sequences are SGHRS and YFSETQ. In nucleotides, the CDR3 is TGCGCCAGCAGCTTCGGAGGGGGGGGAGATACGCAGTATTTT. Residues: CASSFGGGGDTQYF. The whole variable domain, filled in from reference TRBV5-1 and TRBJ2-3, reads KAGVTQTPRYLIKTRGQQVTLSCSPISGHRSVSWYQQTPGQGLQFLFEYFSETQRNKGNFPGRFSGRQFSNSRSEMNVSTLELGDSALYLCASSFGGGGDTQYFGPGTRLTVL.

V usage is TRBV11-2 and J usage is TRBJ1-6; D ambiguous. Trimming took 5 bases from V and 9 from J, leaving 11 bases between them. Per germline, CDR1 SGHAT and CDR2 FQNNGV. The CDR3 contains 13 residues. The CDR3 nucleotides are TGTGCCAGCAGCGACCGACGGGGTTCACCCCTCCACTTT. Translation: CASSDRRGSPLHF.

V and J are TRBV30 and TRBJ2-5; maybe TRBD1 (5 bases). The CDR3 is made up of 12 amino acids. V was shortened by 0 bases and J by 5 bases, with 7 bases between the two germline ends. CDR1 GTSNPN and CDR2 SVGIG come from the germline V gene (reference sequence). This chain's CDR3 is CAWSVGVETQYF. The CDR3 nucleotides are TGTGCCTGGAGTGTAGGGGTCGAGACCCAGTACTTC.

Only a few counts were recorded for this clone. V gene TRBV7-9 combines with J gene TRBJ1-1, with D maybe TRBD1 (6 bases). The germline CDR1 and CDR2 sequences are SEHNR and FQNEAQ (reference sequence). CDR3 length equals 14 residues. Trimming removed 1 base from V and 4 bases from J, with 10 bases in between. This CDR3 is CASSLGGPGTEAFF. For the CDR3, the DNA is TGTGCCAGCAGCTTAGGGGGGCCCGGCACTGAAGCTTTCTTT.

The chain links TRBV7-2 to TRBJ2-3; D is unclear. V lost 2 bases and J 6 bases, leaving 12 bases between the germline ends. CDR1 and CDR2 (germline): SGHTA, FQGNSA. This CDR3 region has 14 residues. In nucleotides, the CDR3 is TGTGCCAGCAGCTTAAGGAGCGCGGAGGATACGCAGTATTTT. Its protein product is CASSLRSAEDTQYF. The variable domain in full, completed from reference TRBV7-2 and TRBJ2-3, reads GAGVSQSPSNKVTEKGKDVELRCDPISGHTALYWYRQSLGQGLEFLIYFQGNSAPDKSGLPSDRFSAERTGGSVSTLTIQRTQQEDSAVYLCASSLRSAEDTQYFGPGTRLTVL.

This clone was detected a few times. The chain carries TRBV5-1 and TRBJ1-1, with a tentative D call TRBD1 (6 bases). V lost 4 bases and J lost 4, with 17 bases in between. From germline, CDR1 is SGHRS and CDR2 YFSETQ. There are 15 residues in the CDR3. CDR3 nucleotide sequence: TGCGCCAGCAGCGCCTCTTTAGGACAGATCACTGAAGCTTTCTTT. This encodes CASSASLGQITEAFF.

The chain links TRBV7-2 to TRBJ2-7; 8 nucleotides line up with TRBD2. Trimming at V came to 5 bases and at J to 7 bases, leaving 10 bases not matched to a gene. The length of the CDR3 is 14 residues. CDR1 is SGHTA, CDR2 FQGNSA, per germline. In DNA form, the CDR3 reads TGTGCCAGCAGCCTCTACCCCGGGGGGGGAGAGCAGTACTTC. It translates to CASSLYPGGGEQYF.

This clone was counted many times. This chain links TRBV10-3 with TRBJ2-1; the match to TRBD1 covers 7 bases. V shed 4 bases and J 6 bases; nucleotides not matched to a gene: 3. Germline V CDR1 and CDR2: ENHRY, SYGVKD. The CDR3 runs 13 residues. The CDR3 nucleotides are TGTGCCATCAGTGTGGGACAGCGCAATGAGCAGTTCTTC. Translating it yields CAISVGQRNEQFF.

This clone was counted only a few times. The V gene is TRBV15, the J gene TRBJ2-7; a possible D gene is TRBD1 (5 bases). V dropped 0 bases and J dropped 3 bases, with 9 bases sitting between them. CDR3 length equals 14 residues. Per the germline V gene, CDR1 is LNHNV and CDR2 is YYDKDF (reference sequence). The DNA for the CDR3 is TGTGCCACCAGCAGAGACAGGGCTGACTACGAGCAGTACTTC. Translation: CATSRDRADYEQYF. The full variable domain, in which reference TRBV15 and TRBJ2-7 provide the parts outside the CDR3, is DAMVIQNPRYQVTQFGKPVTLSCSQTLNHNVMYWYQQKSSQAPKLLFHYYDKDFNNEADTPDNFQSRRPNTSFCFLDIRSPGLGDTAMYLCATSRDRADYEQYFGPGTRLTVT.

This chain joins TRBV18 and TRBJ1-4; 8 bases are a match to TRBD1. CDR3 length equals 14 residues. Germline loops: CDR1 KGHSH, CDR2 LQKENI. V trimming: 3 bases; J trimming: 6 bases; junction bases outside the gene matches: 3. CDR3 bases: TGTGCCAGCTCACCGACAGGGGCGGATGAAAAACTGTTTTTT. It specifies CASSPTGADEKLFF.

The chain joins TRBV30 to TRBJ1-6, with 7 positions matching TRBD1. The CDR3 is 14 amino acids. V lost 0 bases and J lost 9; bases outside the gene matches: 5. Germline V gene lookup returns CDR1 GTSNPN and CDR2 SVGIG (reference sequence). The CDR3 loop is CAWSVEGAGSPLHF. The CDR3 nucleotides read TGTGCCTGGAGTGTTGAGGGGGCCGGTTCACCCCTCCACTTT.

This clone came up a few times. The chain carries TRBV27 and TRBJ2-7, with 7 bases aligning to TRBD2. This CDR3 region has 15 residues. V shed 1 base, J shed 1 base, and the junction held 4 bases outside the gene matches. Per the germline V gene, CDR1 is MNHEY and CDR2 is SMNVEV (reference sequence). The CDR3 loop is CASSLLGGGSYEQYF. The CDR3 coding sequence is TGTGCCAGCAGTTTATTGGGGGGAGGGTCCTACGAGCAGTACTTC.